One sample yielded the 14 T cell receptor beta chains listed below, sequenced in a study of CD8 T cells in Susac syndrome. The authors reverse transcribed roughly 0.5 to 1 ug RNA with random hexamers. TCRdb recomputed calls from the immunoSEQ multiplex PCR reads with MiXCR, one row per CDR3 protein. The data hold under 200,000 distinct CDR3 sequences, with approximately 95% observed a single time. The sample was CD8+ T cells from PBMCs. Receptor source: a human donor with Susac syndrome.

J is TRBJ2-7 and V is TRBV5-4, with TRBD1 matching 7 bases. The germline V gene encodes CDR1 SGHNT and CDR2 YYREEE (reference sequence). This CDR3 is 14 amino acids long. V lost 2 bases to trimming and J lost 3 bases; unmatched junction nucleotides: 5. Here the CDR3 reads CASSFGTADYEQYF. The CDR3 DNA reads TGTGCCAGCAGCTTCGGGACAGCTGACTACGAGCAGTACTTC.

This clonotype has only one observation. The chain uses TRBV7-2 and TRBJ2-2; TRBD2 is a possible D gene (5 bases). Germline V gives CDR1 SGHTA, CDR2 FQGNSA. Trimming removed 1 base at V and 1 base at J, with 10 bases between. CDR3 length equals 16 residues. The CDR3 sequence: CASSLGVGRNTGELFF. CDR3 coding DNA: TGTGCCAGCAGCTTAGGGGTAGGGAGGAACACCGGGGAGCTGTTTTTT.

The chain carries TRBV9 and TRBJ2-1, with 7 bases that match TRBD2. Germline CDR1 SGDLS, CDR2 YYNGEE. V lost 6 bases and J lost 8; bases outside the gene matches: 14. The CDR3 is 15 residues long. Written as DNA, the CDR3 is TGTGCCAGCACCCGATCTACCGGGGGGTGGGATGAGCAGTTCTTC. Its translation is CASTRSTGGWDEQFF.

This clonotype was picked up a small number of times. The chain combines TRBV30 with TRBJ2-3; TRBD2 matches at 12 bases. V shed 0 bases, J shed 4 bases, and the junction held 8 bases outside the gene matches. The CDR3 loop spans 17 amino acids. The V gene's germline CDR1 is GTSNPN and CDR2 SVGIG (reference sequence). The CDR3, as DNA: TGTGCCTGGAGTGTACTCCGAACTAGCGGGGGGCCAGATACGCAGTATTTT. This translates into CAWSVLRTSGGPDTQYF.

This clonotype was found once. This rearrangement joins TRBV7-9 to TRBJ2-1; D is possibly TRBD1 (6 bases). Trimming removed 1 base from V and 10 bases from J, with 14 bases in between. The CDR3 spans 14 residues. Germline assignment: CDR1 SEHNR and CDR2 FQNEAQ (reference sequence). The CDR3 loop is CASSLGGPYEEQFF. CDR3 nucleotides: TGTGCCAGCAGCTTAGGGGGGCCCTATGAGGAGCAGTTCTTC.

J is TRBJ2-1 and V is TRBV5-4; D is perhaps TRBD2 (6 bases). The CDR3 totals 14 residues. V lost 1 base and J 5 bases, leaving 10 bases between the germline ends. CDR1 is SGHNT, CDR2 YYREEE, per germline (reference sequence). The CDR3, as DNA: TGTGCCAGCAGCTTGCGCGGGGTTGACAATGAGCAGTTCTTC. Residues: CASSLRGVDNEQFF.

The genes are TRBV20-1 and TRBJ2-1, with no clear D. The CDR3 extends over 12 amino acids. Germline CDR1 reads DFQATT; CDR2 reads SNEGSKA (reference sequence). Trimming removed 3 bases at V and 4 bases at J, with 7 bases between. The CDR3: CSARNGYNEQFF. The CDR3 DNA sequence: TGCAGTGCTAGGAACGGTTACAATGAGCAGTTCTTC.

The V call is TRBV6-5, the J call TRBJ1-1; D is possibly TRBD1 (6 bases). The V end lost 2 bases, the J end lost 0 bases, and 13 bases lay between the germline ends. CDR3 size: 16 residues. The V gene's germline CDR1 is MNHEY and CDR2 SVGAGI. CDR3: CASSYVGGAMNTEAFF. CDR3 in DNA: TGTGCCAGCAGTTACGTCGGGGGCGCGATGAACACTGAAGCTTTCTTT.

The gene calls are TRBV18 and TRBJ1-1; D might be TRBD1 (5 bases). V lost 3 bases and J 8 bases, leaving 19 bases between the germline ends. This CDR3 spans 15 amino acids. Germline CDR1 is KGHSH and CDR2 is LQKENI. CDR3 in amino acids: CASSPDRIVHSEAFF. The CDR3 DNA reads TGTGCCAGCTCACCCGACAGAATAGTACACTCAGAAGCTTTCTTT.

The CDR3 sequence: CAISEAGSNQPQHF. CDR3 nucleotides: TGTGCCATCAGTGAAGCGGGTAGCAATCAGCCCCAGCATTTT. The chain links TRBV10-3 to TRBJ1-5; the D is unclear. The ends were cut back, 3 bases at V and 0 bases at J, with 6 bases in the middle. The CDR3 extends over 14 amino acids. Germline V CDR1 and CDR2: ENHRY, SYGVKD.

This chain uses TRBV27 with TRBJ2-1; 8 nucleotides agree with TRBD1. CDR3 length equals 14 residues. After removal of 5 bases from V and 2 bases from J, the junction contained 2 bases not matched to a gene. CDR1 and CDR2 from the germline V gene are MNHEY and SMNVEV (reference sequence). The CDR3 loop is CASSGTGAYNEQFF. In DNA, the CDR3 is TGTGCCAGCAGTGGGACAGGAGCCTACAATGAGCAGTTCTTC.

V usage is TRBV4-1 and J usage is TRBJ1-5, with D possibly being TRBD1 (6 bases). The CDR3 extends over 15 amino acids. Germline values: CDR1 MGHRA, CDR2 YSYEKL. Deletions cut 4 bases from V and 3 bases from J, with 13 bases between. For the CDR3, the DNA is TGCGCCAGCAGCCCTACAGGACAGTACAATCAGCCCCAGCATTTT. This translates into CASSPTGQYNQPQHF.

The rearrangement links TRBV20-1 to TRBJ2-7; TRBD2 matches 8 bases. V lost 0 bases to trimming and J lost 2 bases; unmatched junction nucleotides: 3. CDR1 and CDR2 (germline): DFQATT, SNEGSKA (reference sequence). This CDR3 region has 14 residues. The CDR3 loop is CSARDTGGAYEQYF. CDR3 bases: TGCAGTGCTAGAGATACGGGGGGGGCCTACGAGCAGTACTTC.

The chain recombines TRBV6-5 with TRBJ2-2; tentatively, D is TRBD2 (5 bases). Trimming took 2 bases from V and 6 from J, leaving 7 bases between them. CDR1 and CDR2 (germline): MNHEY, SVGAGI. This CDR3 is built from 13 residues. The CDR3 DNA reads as TGTGCCAGCAGTTACACTAGTTCCGGGGAGCTGTTTTTT. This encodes CASSYTSSGELFF.